The present entry profiles one T cell receptor (beta chain) with its context. Germline CDR1 is MNHEY and CDR2 is SVGAGI. Trimming removed 6 bases from V and 8 bases from J, with 11 bases in between. The CDR3 consists of 13 residues. This sample is part of a study of blood T cell repertoires in COVID-19. Here immunoSEQ multiplex PCR was the method, and the copy in TCRdb shows in-frame clones only, minus some. The table lists 150,000 or so clones, roughly 93% of them singletons. The rearrangement uses TRBV6-5 and TRBJ1-6; tentative D call: TRBD1 (5 bases). The receptor was derived from a woman in her fifties or sixties with acute or convalescent COVID-19. Sequenced: peripheral blood. The CDR3 protein is CASRGEGDSPLHF. CDR3 in DNA: TGTGCCAGCAGAGGGGAGGGAGATTCACCCCTCCACTTT.